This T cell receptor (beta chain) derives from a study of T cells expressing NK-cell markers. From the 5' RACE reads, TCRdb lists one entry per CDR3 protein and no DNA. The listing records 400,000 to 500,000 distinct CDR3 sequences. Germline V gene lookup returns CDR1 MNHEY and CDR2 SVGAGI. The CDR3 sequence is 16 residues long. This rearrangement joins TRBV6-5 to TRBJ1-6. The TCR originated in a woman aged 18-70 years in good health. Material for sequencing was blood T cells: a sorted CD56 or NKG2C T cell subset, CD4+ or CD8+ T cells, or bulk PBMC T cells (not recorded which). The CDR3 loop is CASSYSTEVVGSPLHF.